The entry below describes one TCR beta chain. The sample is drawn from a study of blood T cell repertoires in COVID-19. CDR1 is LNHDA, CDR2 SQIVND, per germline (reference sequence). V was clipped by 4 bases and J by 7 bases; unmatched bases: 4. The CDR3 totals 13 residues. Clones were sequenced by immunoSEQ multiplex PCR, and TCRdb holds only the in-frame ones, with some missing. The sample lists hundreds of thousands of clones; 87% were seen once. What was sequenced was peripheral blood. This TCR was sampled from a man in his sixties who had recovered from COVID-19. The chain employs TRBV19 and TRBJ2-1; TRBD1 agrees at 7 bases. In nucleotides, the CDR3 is TGTGCCAGTAGTAGAGGGGGCCGGAATGAGCAGTTCTTC. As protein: CASSRGGRNEQFF. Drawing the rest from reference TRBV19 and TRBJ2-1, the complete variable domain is DGGITQSPKYLFRKEGQNVTLSCEQNLNHDAMYWYRQDPGQGLRLIYYSQIVNDFQKGDIAEGYSVSREKKESFPLTVTSAQKNPTAFYLCASSRGGRNEQFFGPGTRLTVL.